What follows are 5 T cell receptor beta chains derived from one specimen sequenced in a study of blood T cell repertoires in COVID-19. Method: immunoSEQ multiplex PCR; TCRdb's copy keeps in-frame clones and lacks some. The table shows roughly 99,000 clones, with around 85% occurring only once. Material for sequencing was peripheral blood. These receptors were obtained from a woman older than 75 with acute or convalescent COVID-19.

The chain carries TRBV7-2 and TRBJ2-5; 7 bases match TRBD2. Germline V gives CDR1 SGHTA, CDR2 FQGNSA. The CDR3 runs to 13 residues. V dropped 7 bases and J dropped 5; count of bases not matched to a gene: 7. The CDR3 here is CASTTGGRETQYF. The CDR3 bases are TGTGCCAGCACCACCGGGGGGAGGGAGACCCAGTACTTC.

The rearrangement joins TRBV5-4 to TRBJ1-2; 9 nucleotides line up with TRBD1. The CDR3 covers 15 residues. In germline, CDR1 is SGHNT, CDR2 YYREEE (reference sequence). The V gene end was trimmed by 1 base and the J gene end by 4 bases; junction bases not matched to a gene: 5. CDR3 nucleotides: TGTGCCAGCAGCTTGCACAGGGGGCGCGGCTATGGCTACACCTTC. This encodes CASSLHRGRGYGYTF. The complete variable domain, with remaining parts taken from reference TRBV5-4 and TRBJ1-2, reads ETGVTQSPTHLIKTRGQQVTLRCSSQSGHNTVSWYQQALGQGPQFIFQYYREEENGRGNFPPRFSGLQFPNYSSELNVNALELDDSALYLCASSLHRGRGYGYTFGSGTRLTVV.

The J gene is TRBJ1-5, the V gene TRBV19; weak D call: TRBD1 (5 bases). Germline loops: CDR1 LNHDA, CDR2 SQIVND (reference sequence). The CDR3 extends over 14 amino acids. Deletions cut 5 bases from V and 5 bases from J, with 13 bases between. CDR3 in amino acids: CASSSRGTYQPQHF. The CDR3 DNA sequence: TGTGCCAGTAGTTCTAGGGGCACTTATCAGCCCCAGCATTTT.

This chain links TRBV7-2 with TRBJ2-1; no firm D call. This CDR3 comprises 12 residues. Germline values: CDR1 SGHTA, CDR2 FQGNSA. Between the trimmed V and J ends, which lost 4 bases and 10 bases, there was a span of 11 bases. CDR3 region: CASSYSPREQFF. CDR3 sequence (DNA): TGTGCCAGCAGCTACAGCCCTCGGGAGCAGTTCTTC.

This clone was recorded only once. The chain is built from TRBV29-1 and TRBJ1-1; maybe TRBD1 (5 bases). V was shortened by 7 bases and J by 5 bases, with 17 bases between the two germline ends. Germline CDR1 is SQVTM and CDR2 is ANQGSEA. The CDR3 runs to 13 residues. In nucleotides, the CDR3 is TGCAGCGGGGGGTACGGGCGCGGGACTGAAGCTTTCTTT. Amino acids: CSGGYGRGTEAFF.